This T cell receptor (beta chain) was found in a study of blood T cell repertoires in COVID-19. V lost 5 bases to trimming and J lost 0 bases, with 7 bases between them. The CDR3 loop spans 13 amino acids. In germline, CDR1 is MRHNA, CDR2 SNTAGT. TCRdb's copy holds only in-frame clones and misses some; the assay was immunoSEQ multiplex PCR. Of 88,000 or so clones in the sample, approximately 86% were seen once. The receptor was derived from a man in his 60s with acute or convalescent COVID-19. Material for sequencing was peripheral blood. This chain connects TRBV6-4 to TRBJ1-2, with a weak D call TRBD1 (6 bases). The CDR3 protein is CASSRTANYGYTF. The DNA for the CDR3 is TGTGCCAGCAGTAGGACAGCTAACTATGGCTACACCTTC.